Each of the 19 T cell receptor beta chains below was sequenced from the same sample in a study of T and B cells in COVID-19 patients (dated by TCRdb to 2018 to 2020). The run used an Illumina MiSeq. TRB rearrangements were amplified by multiplex PCR with BIOMED2 TRB-A/B primer pools. TCRdb trimmed public reads at Q25 via fastp, called clones via MiXCR and kept in-frame beta chains. Rows are combined by CDR3 protein, so each entry shows the most common genes and DNA. This sample has some 9,100 distinct CDR3 sequences in its table, and about 28% of those were observed once. Together, the top ten hold more than 5% of the sample. TRB repertoires were amplified using about 240-550 ng of genomic DNA isolated from blood. Material: blood. The source of these receptors is a human donor who had recovered from COVID-19.

The chain joins TRBV20-1 to TRBJ2-1; D perhaps matches TRBD2 (8 bases). Trimming removed 0 bases at V and 5 bases at J, with 14 bases between. The CDR3 sequence is 15 residues long. Germline assignment: CDR1 DFQATT and CDR2 SNEGSKA (reference sequence). CDR3 in amino acids: CSARDSGTVHNEQFF. As DNA, the CDR3 is TGCAGTGCTAGAGATAGCGGGACAGTCCACAATGAGCAGTTCTTC.

The chain has TRBV4-1 and TRBJ2-5; 7 bases line up with TRBD1. Germline CDR1 MGHRA, CDR2 YSYEKL. CDR3 length: 14 residues. Trimming removed 1 base from V and 7 bases from J; junction bases left unmatched: 6. DNA of the CDR3: TGCGCCAGCAGCCAAGTAGGGGGCTCAGGGACCCAGTACTTC. Protein product: CASSQVGGSGTQYF.

In its sample, this clonotype was seen once. The CDR3 DNA reads TGCAGCGGGGGGGGGACAGGGTCTCCAGATACGCAGTATTTT. Translating it yields CSGGGTGSPDTQYF. The rearrangement uses TRBV29-1 and TRBJ2-3; 9 nucleotides line up with TRBD1. Trimming removed 7 bases from V and 4 bases from J; junction bases left unmatched: 9. CDR3 length: 14 residues. Germline V gives CDR1 SQVTM, CDR2 ANQGSEA.

J is TRBJ1-5 and V is TRBV19, with TRBD1 matching 7 bases. V lost 5 bases and J lost 8; bases outside the gene matches: 12. The germline V gene has CDR1 LNHDA and CDR2 SQIVND (reference sequence). This CDR3 is built from 15 residues. CDR3 coding DNA: TGTGCCAGTAGTGTGGACGGGGACAGTCGAAAGCCCCAGCATTTT. Translation: CASSVDGDSRKPQHF.

In its sample, this clonotype ranks as medium-sized. The genes are TRBV5-6 and TRBJ2-2, with D perhaps matching TRBD1 or TRBD2 (5 bases each). CDR3 length: 15 amino acids. Germline V gene sequence: CDR1 SGHDT, CDR2 YYEEEE. Trimming took off 3 bases at V and 0 bases at J, with 9 bases between the two ends. This chain's CDR3 is CASSSGTANTGELFF. CDR3 DNA: TGTGCCAGCAGCTCCGGGACGGCGAACACCGGGGAGCTGTTTTTT.

Within the sample, this clonotype is medium-sized. The chain joins TRBV6-1 to TRBJ2-3; the D gene is possibly TRBD1 (6 bases). CDR1 is MNHNS, CDR2 SASEGT, per germline. CDR3 size: 15 residues. V was shortened by 1 base and J by 0 bases, with 8 bases between the two germline ends. CDR3 protein: CASSEVTGSTDTQYF. CDR3 in DNA: TGTGCCAGCAGTGAAGTCACAGGGAGCACAGATACGCAGTATTTT.

As to this clonotype: One end of the junction fails to match germline, which may point to a read error. The V gene is TRBV15, the J gene TRBJ2-7; tentatively, D is TRBD1 (5 bases). Looked up from germline, CDR1 is LNHNV and CDR2 is YYDKDF (reference sequence). This CDR3 region has 15 residues. CDR3: CATSREPGQVPSHDF. CDR3 bases: TGTGCCACCAGCAGAGAGCCAGGGCAGGTCCCGTCCCACGACTTC.

This rearrangement joins TRBV5-5 to TRBJ2-7; tentatively, D is TRBD2 (6 bases). The CDR3 extends over 14 amino acids. The germline V gene has CDR1 SGHKS and CDR2 YYEKEE (reference sequence). V was trimmed by 4 bases and J by 2 bases, leaving 13 bases between them. The CDR3 region is CASSQEGGTYEQYV. The CDR3 DNA follows: TGTGCCAGCAGCCAGGAGGGCGGGACCTACGAGCAGTACGTC.

This clonotype ranks as medium-sized (0.01 to 0.1%). The CDR3 coding sequence is TGTGCCAGCAGCCCCGGACGGGGGAGGACAACTAATGAAAAACTGTTTTTT. Protein: CASSPGRGRTTNEKLFF. The chain joins TRBV13 to TRBJ1-4; possibly TRBD1 for D (5 bases). Germline CDR1 reads PRHDT; CDR2 reads FYEKMQ (reference sequence). The V and J ends lost 5 bases and 0 bases respectively, with 16 bases between them. The length of the CDR3 is 17 residues.

This clonotype is medium-sized. The chain carries TRBV29-1 and TRBJ1-2; D is ambiguous. The CDR3 has 12 residues. Trimming took 3 bases from V and 5 from J, leaving 10 bases between them. Germline V gene sequence: CDR1 SQVTM, CDR2 ANQGSEA. The CDR3 coding sequence is TGCAGCGTTGAGGCCAAACATTATGGCTACACCTTC. It yields the protein CSVEAKHYGYTF.

This clonotype has just a few counts. This chain uses TRBV7-9 with TRBJ2-2; D is ambiguous. From germline, CDR1 is SEHNR and CDR2 FQNEAQ (reference sequence). V shed 3 bases and J shed 0 bases, with 5 bases lying between them. The CDR3 totals 14 residues. The CDR3 protein is CASSLTANTGELFF. For the CDR3, the DNA is TGTGCCAGCAGCTTGACGGCGAACACCGGGGAGCTGTTTTTT.

The chain recombines TRBV4-3 with TRBJ1-2, with 8 bases aligning to TRBD1. The CDR3 totals 16 residues. Germline V gene lookup returns CDR1 LGHNA and CDR2 YSLEER. J was trimmed by 4 bases and V by 3 bases; bases with no gene match: 10. The DNA of the CDR3 is TGCGCCAGCAGCCAGGAACTGCAGGGGGCTGGCTATGGCTACACCTTC. It is translated as CASSQELQGAGYGYTF.

The genes are TRBV15 and TRBJ1-6, with TRBD1 matching 10 bases. CDR3 length: 16 amino acids. Germline CDR1 LNHNV, CDR2 YYDKDF (reference sequence). V shed 3 bases, J shed 7 bases, and the junction held 6 bases outside the gene matches. CDR3 nucleotide sequence: TGTGCCACCAGCAGTGATTGGACAGGGGGAAATTCACCCCTCCACTTT. Translation gives CATSSDWTGGNSPLHF.

The chain joins TRBV24-1 to TRBJ2-3, with no clear D. This CDR3 spans 11 amino acids. CDR1 is KGHDR and CDR2 is SFDVKD in the germline V gene. V lost 4 bases and J 5 bases, leaving 3 bases between the germline ends. CDR3 DNA: TGTGCCACCAGTGAAAGAGATACGCAGTATTTT. This translates into CATSERDTQYF.

V is TRBV12-3 or TRBV12-4 and J is TRBJ1-1; D may be TRBD1 (5 bases). The ends were cut back, 5 bases at V and 2 bases at J, with 15 bases in the middle. The CDR3 runs 15 residues. Here the CDR3 DNA reads TGTGCCAGCAGTCCACGCCAGGGACCAAACACTGAAGCTTTCTTT. It codes for CASSPRQGPNTEAFF.

The CDR3, as DNA: TGTGCCAGCAGTTACACCCTAGCGGGGGGGACAGATACGCAGTATTTT. Residues: CASSYTLAGGTDTQYF. The V call is TRBV6-6, the J call TRBJ2-3; 12 bases match TRBD2. V lost 2 bases, J lost 3 bases, and 3 bases stayed unmatched. CDR1 is MNHNY and CDR2 is SVGAGI in the germline V gene (reference sequence). The CDR3 is 16 residues long.

By share, this clonotype counts as medium-sized (0.01 to 0.1%). This chain links TRBV6-5 with TRBJ2-1; 7 bases are a match to TRBD2. The CDR3 is made up of 15 amino acids. CDR1 is MNHEY and CDR2 is SVGAGI in the germline V gene. V gave up 5 bases and J gave up 2 bases; unmatched junction bases: 6. The DNA of the CDR3 is TGTGCCAGCAGTCCAAGCGGGGACGCCTACAATGAGCAGTTCTTC. It codes for CASSPSGDAYNEQFF.

A note on this clonotype: This may be a read error: a much more frequent sequence differs by one nucleotide. The V gene is TRBV6-2 or TRBV6-3, the J gene TRBJ1-6; 8 bases are shared with TRBD1. Trimming removed 6 bases from V and 4 bases from J; junction bases left unmatched: 20. Germline V lookup: CDR1 MNHEY, CDR2 SVGEGT. The CDR3 spans 20 residues. Here the CDR3 reads CASSANPRTGHGWYNSPLHF. As DNA, the CDR3 is TGTGCCAGCAGCGCCAATCCCCGGACAGGGCACGGGTGGTATAATTCACCCCTCCACTTT.

The chain is built from TRBV5-1 and TRBJ1-6; TRBD1 matches 8 bases. The CDR3 runs to 18 residues. The J segment lost 1 base and the V segment lost 5 bases, leaving 11 bases of the junction unmatched. CDR1 SGHRS and CDR2 YFSETQ come from the germline V gene. The CDR3 bases are TGCGCCAGCAGTTTGATGGGACAGGATGGATCCTATAATTCACCCCTCCACTTT. It specifies CASSLMGQDGSYNSPLHF.